Following are 18 T cell receptor beta chains from one sample sequenced in a study of blood T cell repertoires in COVID-19 (dated by TCRdb to between 2020 and 2021). Library creation used the immunoSEQ multiplex PCR assay. TCRdb took over this immuneACCESS table, retaining in-frame rearrangements with V and J assigned. Such tables are incomplete; in checked studies, under half of the missing clones stem from an unresolved V gene, and the remainder is unexplained. This sample gives hundreds of thousands of clones in total; 87% of them show up just once. The ten top clones hold roughly a tenth of the sample. The sample comprised PBMCs or T cells enriched from blood (not recorded which). All receptors derive from a woman aged 45-59 years who had recovered from COVID-19.

This clone was detected only a few times. The chain links TRBV4-2 to TRBJ1-2; D perhaps matches TRBD1 (6 bases). Germline CDR1 reads LGHNA; CDR2 reads YNFKEQ. The length of the CDR3 is 15 residues. V shed 3 bases and J shed 0 bases, with 11 bases lying between them. CDR3 sequence: CASSQVTGANYGYTF. CDR3 bases: TGTGCCAGCAGCCAGGTGACAGGAGCTAACTATGGCTACACCTTC.

The V gene is TRBV7-9, the J gene TRBJ2-7; D may be TRBD1 (6 bases). The germline V and J ends were trimmed by 1 base and 6 bases, with 7 bases remaining between them. This CDR3 contains 12 residues. Germline CDR1 reads SEHNR; CDR2 reads FQNEAQ (reference sequence). The CDR3 loop is CASSLDRAEQYF. The CDR3 region has the DNA TGTGCCAGCAGCTTAGACAGGGCCGAGCAGTACTTC. Filled out from reference TRBV7-9 and TRBJ2-7, the complete variable domain reads DTGVSQNPRHKITKRGQNVTFRCDPISEHNRLYWYRQTLGQGPEFLTYFQNEAQLEKSRLLSDRFSAERPKGSFSTLEIQRTEQGDSAMYLCASSLDRAEQYFGPGTRLTVT.

J is TRBJ2-7 and V is TRBV5-1; no reliable D call. The CDR3 contains 12 residues. Germline CDR1 is SGHRS and CDR2 is YFSETQ. V lost 2 bases to trimming and J lost 10 bases, with 13 bases between them. The chain's CDR3 is CASSLDTVLQYF. DNA of the CDR3: TGCGCCAGCAGCTTAGACACAGTTCTCCAGTACTTC.

The chain links TRBV30 to TRBJ1-5, with 8 nucleotides matching TRBD1. CDR1 and CDR2 (germline): GTSNPN, SVGIG (reference sequence). J gave up 6 bases and V 3 bases, and 7 bases lay outside the gene matches. CDR3 size: 14 residues. In nucleotides, the CDR3 is TGTGCCTGGAGCCGGACAGGGTTTTCTCAGCCCCAGCATTTT. Protein: CAWSRTGFSQPQHF.

The genes are TRBV13 and TRBJ2-6; 9 nucleotides line up with TRBD1. This CDR3 has 19 amino acids. From germline, CDR1 is PRHDT and CDR2 FYEKMQ (reference sequence). Trimming cost V 2 bases and J 0 bases; bases outside gene matches: 8. DNA for the CDR3: TGTGCCAGCAGCTTATGGGGGGGACAGGGAAGCTCTGGGGCCAACGTCCTGACTTTC. Its translation is CASSLWGGQGSSGANVLTF.

V and J are TRBV2 and TRBJ2-5, with 7 bases that match TRBD2. CDR1 is SNHLY and CDR2 is FYNNEI in the germline V gene. The length of the CDR3 is 14 residues. Trimming took 6 bases from V and 2 from J; bases not matched to a gene: 6. In nucleotides, the CDR3 is TGTGCCAGCAGAACCGGACTAGGGCAAGAGACCCAGTACTTC. Translation gives CASRTGLGQETQYF.

The chain is built from TRBV30 and TRBJ1-1; D is ambiguous. This CDR3 region has 11 residues. The V and J ends lost 6 bases and 3 bases respectively, with 8 bases between them. Germline V lookup: CDR1 GTSNPN, CDR2 SVGIG (reference sequence). The CDR3 bases are TGTGCCTGTATTGTAGACACTGAAGCTTTCTTT. This gives the protein CACIVDTEAFF.

The rearrangement joins TRBV19 to TRBJ2-1; 9 bases match TRBD2. The CDR3 length is 17 residues. The ends lost 6 bases at V and 0 bases at J; junction bases unmatched: 9. Germline values: CDR1 LNHDA, CDR2 SQIVND (reference sequence). This CDR3 reads CASRQASGVISYNEQFF. Here the CDR3 DNA reads TGTGCCAGTAGACAGGCTAGCGGGGTAATCTCCTACAATGAGCAGTTCTTC.

The chain has TRBV27 and TRBJ2-7; TRBD1 matches at 7 bases. Trimming at V came to 5 bases and at J to 3 bases, leaving 4 bases not matched to a gene. The CDR3 sequence is 13 residues long. Germline CDR1 reads MNHEY; CDR2 reads SMNVEV (reference sequence). CDR3 nucleotide sequence: TGTGCCAGCAGTCTTGACAGGGACTACGAGCAGTACTTC. Amino acid sequence: CASSLDRDYEQYF.

V gene TRBV30 combines with J gene TRBJ1-2; 9 bases agree with TRBD1. V dropped 1 base and J dropped 7; count of bases not matched to a gene: 7. Germline CDR1 and CDR2: GTSNPN and SVGIG (reference sequence). The CDR3 spans 14 residues. This CDR3 reads CAWSGVGQGFGYTF. In nucleotides, the CDR3 is TGTGCCTGGAGTGGGGTGGGACAGGGTTTTGGCTACACCTTC.

The V gene is TRBV6-5, the J gene TRBJ2-4, with TRBD1 identical over 9 bases. The germline gives CDR1 MNHEY, CDR2 SVGAGI. The CDR3 loop spans 15 amino acids. J lost 1 base, V lost 7 bases, and 5 bases had no gene match. The CDR3 DNA follows: TGTGCCAGCACCCGGACAGGGGACGCCAAAAACATTCAGTACTTC. This sequence encodes CASTRTGDAKNIQYF.

J is TRBJ2-1 and V is TRBV7-9, with D possibly TRBD1 on 5 matching bases. V was cut by 4 bases and J by 5 bases, with 15 bases left in between. The CDR3 totals 15 residues. In germline, CDR1 is SEHNR, CDR2 FQNEAQ (reference sequence). The CDR3 reads CASSSTQDGNNEQFF. The CDR3 DNA reads TGTGCCAGCAGCTCTACACAGGATGGTAACAATGAGCAGTTCTTC.

V gene TRBV24-1 combines with J gene TRBJ2-1; 7 bases align to TRBD2. The V and J ends lost 9 bases and 2 bases, in that order; junction bases with no gene match: 6. This CDR3 is 14 amino acids long. Looked up from germline, CDR1 is KGHDR and CDR2 is SFDVKD. The DNA of the CDR3 is TGTGCCACCGGGGGGGAAGGCACCTACAATGAGCAGTTCTTC. Its protein is CATGGEGTYNEQFF.

The chain joins TRBV27 to TRBJ1-5; D uncertain. V gave up 3 bases and J gave up 4 bases, with 4 bases separating them. The CDR3 has 12 amino acids. CDR1 is MNHEY and CDR2 is SMNVEV in the germline V gene (reference sequence). The CDR3 bases are TGTGCCAGCAGTTTTTCAAATCAGCCCCAGCATTTT. Translation gives CASSFSNQPQHF.

The chain uses TRBV27 and TRBJ2-1; TRBD2 matches 9 bases. Per germline, CDR1 MNHEY and CDR2 SMNVEV (reference sequence). The CDR3 length is 14 residues. Losses at the gene ends were 4 bases for V and 16 bases for J; bases not matched to a gene: 14. The CDR3 nucleotides are TGTGCCAGCAGTTCCCCCAATCGGCTAGCGGGAACCTTCTTC. It is translated as CASSSPNRLAGTFF.

The chain has TRBV7-2 and TRBJ2-7; TRBD2 aligns across 8 bases. Germline V gene lookup returns CDR1 SGHTA and CDR2 FQGNSA. The CDR3 runs to 13 residues. V trimming: 6 bases; J trimming: 1 base; junction bases outside the gene matches: 2. As DNA, the CDR3 is TGTGCCAGCAGGGCGGGGGGATCCTACGAGCAGTACTTC. It yields the protein CASRAGGSYEQYF.

V gene TRBV4-3 combines with J gene TRBJ1-4; no reliable D call. Germline values: CDR1 LGHNA, CDR2 YSLEER. The CDR3 is 15 amino acids. Trimming shortened V by 0 bases and J by 7 bases, and 12 bases separated the two germline ends. The CDR3 nucleotides are TGCGCCAGCAGCCAAGATTACCCCCGGGTTGAAAAACTGTTTTTT. It is translated as CASSQDYPRVEKLFF.

The chain links TRBV10-3 to TRBJ1-2; 7 nucleotides line up with TRBD1. V dropped 8 bases and J dropped 4; count of bases not matched to a gene: 7. This CDR3 has 13 residues. The germline CDR1 and CDR2 sequences are ENHRY and SYGVKD. The CDR3 bases are TGTGCCATCGAGGACAGGAACTCCTATGGCTACACCTTC. This codes for CAIEDRNSYGYTF.